This entry concerns a single T cell receptor beta chain. Its antigen is undetermined. Treatment here: roughly nine-day PBMC culture with coronavirus spike peptide pools or control peptides (ViraFEST assay). This sample was taken from a study of vaccination and CD4 T cells after COVID-19. This CDR3 contains 14 residues. The trim removed 6 bases at V and 2 bases at J, leaving 7 bases unmatched. Germline CDR1 and CDR2: DFQATT and SNEGSKA (reference sequence). Oncomine TCR Beta short-read sequencing was applied to DNA from cultured CD4+ T cells. From the PCR reads, TCRdb called clonotypes with MiXCR, one entry per CDR3 protein. This table has about 14,000 distinct CDR3 sequences, roughly 27% appearing once.

The genes are TRBV20-1 and TRBJ1-5, with 7 bases matching TRBD1. The clonotype was recovered from a human donor with COVID-19. The sample taken for sequencing was cultured CD4+ T cells from blood. The chain's CDR3 is CSARDSRGNQPQHF. Here the CDR3 DNA reads TGCAGTGCCCGGGACAGTCGAGGCAATCAGCCCCAGCATTTT.